Detailed here is one T cell receptor beta chain. The sample is drawn from a study of control samples from healthy donors and cancer patients. Using immunoSEQ multiplex PCR, the repertoire was profiled, and TCRdb retains in-frame clones only, with some absent. Among about 180,000 clones, roughly 94% were seen once, and the ten largest hold around 1.3%. Unmatched junction bases numbered 2, after V lost 3 bases and J lost 3 bases. The germline CDR1 and CDR2 sequences are MGHDK and SYGVNS. The CDR3 length is 13 residues. The source is a woman aged 18-35 years in good health. Sequenced input: blood. V usage is TRBV25-1 and J usage is TRBJ2-7, with 7 bases aligning to TRBD1. CDR3 in amino acids: CASSEGQIYEQYF. The CDR3 nucleotides read TGTGCCAGCAGTGAGGGACAGATCTACGAGCAGTACTTC.